This entry concerns a single TCR beta chain. Antigen: not known. The data stem from a study of shared clonotypes between healthy human individuals. Study-wide points: Naive subsets tended to show greater estimated richness than memory subsets.

V trimming: 3 bases; J trimming: 4 bases; junction bases outside the gene matches: 2. The CDR3 covers 13 residues. Germline CDR1 reads MDHEN; CDR2 reads SYDVKM. TCRdb's table, derived via immunoSEQ multiplex PCR, lists solely in-frame clones and lacks some. Among roughly 2.2 million clones listed, 85% to 95% were seen once. Every donor, a Caucasian adult, lived in Nashville, Tennessee. V and J are TRBV28 and TRBJ2-5, with 7 bases matching TRBD2. This TCR came from a man aged 18 to 30 in good health. Some clones in this sample may be carry-over from other donors' samples. The sample taken for sequencing was naive CD4+ T cells from PBMCs. Regarding subset: CD45RA+ positively selected. CDR3 nucleotides: TGTGCCAGCAGTTTTGCGGGAGTAGAGACCCAGTACTTC. Its translation: CASSFAGVETQYF. The complete variable domain, with remaining parts taken from reference TRBV28 and TRBJ2-5, reads DVKVTQSSRYLVKRTGEKVFLECVQDMDHENMFWYRQDPGLGLRLIYFSYDVKMKEKGDIPEGYSVSREKKERFSLILESASTNQTSMYLCASSFAGVETQYFGPGTRLLVL.